The clone carrying this TCR beta chain came up once. The entry originates in a study of blood T cell repertoires in COVID-19. Across the study: In each case, the material was cDNA or gDNA derived from T cells, B-cell-depleted T cells, or PBMCs.

Only in-frame clones appear in the TCRdb table, and some are missing; sequencing was by immunoSEQ multiplex PCR. Here the sample spans 220,000 or so clones, 80% being singletons. CDR3 size: 15 residues. Germline V CDR1 and CDR2: MDHEN, SYDVKM. Losses at the gene ends were 2 bases for V and 4 bases for J; bases not matched to a gene: 6. This TCR came from a woman in her 70s with acute or convalescent COVID-19. The rearrangement joins TRBV28 to TRBJ2-5; 8 bases are shared with TRBD2. Material: peripheral blood. Here the CDR3 reads CASSLTGLGTETQYF. CDR3 coding DNA: TGTGCCAGCAGTTTAACGGGACTAGGAACAGAGACCCAGTACTTC.